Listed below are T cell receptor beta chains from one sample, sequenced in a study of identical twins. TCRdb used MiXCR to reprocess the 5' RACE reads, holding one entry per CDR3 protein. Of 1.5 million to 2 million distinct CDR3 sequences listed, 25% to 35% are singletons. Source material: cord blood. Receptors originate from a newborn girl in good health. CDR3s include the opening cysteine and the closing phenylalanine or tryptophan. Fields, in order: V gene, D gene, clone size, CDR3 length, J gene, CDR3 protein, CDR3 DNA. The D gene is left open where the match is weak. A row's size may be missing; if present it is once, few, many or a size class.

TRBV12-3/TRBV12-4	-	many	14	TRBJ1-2	CASRGRITNYGYTF	TGTGCCAGCAGGGGACGGATAACTAACTATGGCTACACCTTC
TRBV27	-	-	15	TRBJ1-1	CASSKNRVKETEAFF	TGTGCCAGCAGCAAAAACAGGGTAAAGGAGACTGAAGCTTTCTTT
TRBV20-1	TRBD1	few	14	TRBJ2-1	CSARAGGTGNEQFF	TGCAGTGCTAGGGCAGGGGGCACAGGCAATGAGCAGTTCTTC
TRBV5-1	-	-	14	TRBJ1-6	CASSLSDKRSPLHF	TGCGCCAGCAGCCTTTCAGACAAGAGATCACCCCTCCACTTT
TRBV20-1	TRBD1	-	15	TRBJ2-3	CSATHRDRATGTQYF	TGCAGTGCTACTCACCGGGACAGGGCCACAGGTACGCAGTATTTT
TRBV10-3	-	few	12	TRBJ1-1	CAISSGGTEAFF	TGTGCCATCAGTTCCGGGGGGACTGAAGCTTTCTTT
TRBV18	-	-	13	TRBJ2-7	CASSPLEFYEQYF	TGTGCCAGCTCACCACTCGAGTTCTACGAGCAGTACTTC
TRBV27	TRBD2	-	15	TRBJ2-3	CASSDGTSGGYTQYF	TGTGCCAGCAGTGACGGGACTAGCGGTGGCTATACGCAGTATTTT
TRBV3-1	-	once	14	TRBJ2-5	CASSQGNTLFEQYF	TGTGCCAGCAGCCAAGGGAACACGCTATTTGAGCAGTACTTC
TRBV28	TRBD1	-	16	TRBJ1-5	CASSTRTGYSNQPQHF	TGTGCCAGCAGTACCCGGACAGGCTATAGCAATCAGCCCCAGCATTTT
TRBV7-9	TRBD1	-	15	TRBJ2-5	CASSDRDRGQETQYF	TGTGCCAGCAGCGACCGGGACAGGGGGCAAGAGACCCAGTACTTC
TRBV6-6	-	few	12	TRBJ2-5	CASSWGPETQYF	TGTGCCAGCAGTTGGGGCCCGGAGACCCAGTACTTC
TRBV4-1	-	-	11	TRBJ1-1	CASRGHIEAFF	TGCGCCAGCAGAGGCCACATTGAAGCTTTCTTT
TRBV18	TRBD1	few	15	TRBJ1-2	CASSPTGVLSYGYTF	TGTGCCAGCTCACCCACAGGGGTACTTAGCTATGGCTACACCTTC
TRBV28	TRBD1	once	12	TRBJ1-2	CAGTVYRGGYTF	TGTGCCGGCACCGTCTACAGGGGCGGCTACACCTTC
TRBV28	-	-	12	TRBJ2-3	CASTAPSDTQYF	TGTGCCAGCACCGCTCCGTCAGATACGCAGTATTTT
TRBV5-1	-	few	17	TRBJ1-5	CASSPVQGPYSNQPQHF	TGCGCCAGCAGCCCTGTTCAGGGGCCGTATAGCAATCAGCCCCAGCATTTT
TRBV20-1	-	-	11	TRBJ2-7	CSAQKSYEQYF	TGCAGTGCCCAAAAAAGCTACGAGCAGTACTTC
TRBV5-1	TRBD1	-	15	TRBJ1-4	CASSLETGVNEKLFF	TGCGCCAGCAGCTTGGAAACAGGGGTAAATGAAAAACTGTTTTTT
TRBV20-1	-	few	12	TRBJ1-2	CSAKRISRGYTF	TGCAGTGCCAAAAGGATTTCGCGGGGCTACACCTTC
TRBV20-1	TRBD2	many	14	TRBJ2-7	CSASGGGSSYEQYF	TGCAGTGCTAGTGGCGGCGGGAGCTCCTACGAGCAGTACTTC
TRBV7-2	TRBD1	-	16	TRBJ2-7	CASSLGAGTGRHEQYF	TGTGCCAGCAGCTTAGGAGCCGGGACAGGGAGGCACGAGCAGTACTTC
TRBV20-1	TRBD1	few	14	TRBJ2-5	CSARRDRGQETQYF	TGCAGTGCTAGAAGGGACAGGGGGCAAGAGACCCAGTACTTC
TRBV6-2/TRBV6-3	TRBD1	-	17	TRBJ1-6	CASREPRQGVSNSPLHF	TGTGCCAGCAGGGAACCCCGACAGGGCGTCTCGAATTCACCCCTCCACTTT
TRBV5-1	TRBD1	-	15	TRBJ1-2	CASSLRRQGAEGYTF	TGCGCCAGCAGCTTGAGGAGACAGGGGGCGGAGGGCTACACCTTC
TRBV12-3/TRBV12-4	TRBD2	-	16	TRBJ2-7	CASSPRVAGSYNEQYF	TGTGCCAGCAGTCCCCGGGTAGCGGGCTCCTACAATGAGCAGTACTTC
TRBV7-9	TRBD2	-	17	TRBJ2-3	CASSLAGTGTSPDTQYF	TGTGCCAGCAGCCTCGCCGGTACAGGGACTAGCCCAGATACGCAGTATTTT
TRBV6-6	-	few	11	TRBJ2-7	CASSYFNEQYF	TGTGCCAGCAGTTACTTTAACGAGCAGTACTTC
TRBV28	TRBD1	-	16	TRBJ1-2	CASSFVGGTRGYGYTF	TGTGCCAGCAGTTTCGTAGGGGGCACTAGGGGCTATGGCTACACCTTC
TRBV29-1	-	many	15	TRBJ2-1	CSVEMVGGGYNEQFF	TGCAGCGTTGAAATGGTAGGAGGGGGGTACAATGAGCAGTTCTTC
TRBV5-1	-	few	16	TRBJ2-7	CASSLGRSGALVEQYF	TGCGCCAGCAGCTTGGGTCGTTCTGGGGCCCTAGTCGAGCAGTACTTC
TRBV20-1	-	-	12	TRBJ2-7	CSASPTSYEQYF	TGCAGTGCTAGTCCGACTAGTTACGAGCAGTACTTC
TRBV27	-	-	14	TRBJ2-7	CASSYGMGAYEQYF	TGTGCCAGCAGTTACGGGATGGGGGCCTACGAGCAGTACTTC
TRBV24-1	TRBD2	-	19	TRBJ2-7	CATSDFGPTSGTTSYEQYF	TGTGCCACCAGTGATTTTGGCCCTACCTCCGGGACTACCTCCTACGAGCAGTACTTC
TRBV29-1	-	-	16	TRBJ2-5	CSVASSGGGVQETQYF	TGCAGCGTTGCCTCTAGTGGAGGGGGGGTACAAGAGACCCAGTACTTC
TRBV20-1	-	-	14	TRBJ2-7	CSASRGPITYEQYF	TGCAGTGCTAGCAGGGGACCTATAACCTACGAGCAGTACTTC
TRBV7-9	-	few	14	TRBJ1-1	CASSLVGVATEAFF	TGTGCCAGCAGCTTAGTGGGGGTTGCGACTGAAGCTTTCTTT
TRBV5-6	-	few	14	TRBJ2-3	CASSRKGDTDTQYF	TGTGCCAGCTCTAGAAAAGGAGACACAGATACGCAGTATTTT
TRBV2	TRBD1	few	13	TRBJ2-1	CASSEVGTGQQFF	TGTGCCAGCAGTGAAGTGGGGACAGGGCAGCAGTTCTTC
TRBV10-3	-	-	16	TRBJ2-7	CAISEGHSPPYNEQYF	TGTGCCATCAGTGAGGGACATAGCCCCCCCTACAATGAGCAGTACTTC
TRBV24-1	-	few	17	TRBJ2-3	CATSDSLRFNGPDTQYF	TGTGCCACCAGTGATTCCCTGAGATTCAATGGCCCAGATACGCAGTATTTT
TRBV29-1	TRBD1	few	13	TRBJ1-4	CSVEGTGGEKLFF	TGCAGCGTTGAAGGGACAGGGGGCGAAAAACTGTTTTTT
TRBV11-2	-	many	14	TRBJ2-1	CASSPQGVYNEQFF	TGTGCCAGCAGCCCCCAGGGAGTGTACAATGAGCAGTTCTTC
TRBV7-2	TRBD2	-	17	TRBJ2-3	CASSLARGLAATDTQYF	TGTGCCAGCAGCTTAGCTCGGGGACTAGCGGCCACAGATACGCAGTATTTT
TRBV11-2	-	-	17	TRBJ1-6	CASSLDPLRASNSPPHF	TGTGCCAGCAGCTTAGACCCTCTCAGGGCTTCTAATTCACCCCCCCACTTT
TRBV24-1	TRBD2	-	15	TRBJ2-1	CATSDGPSGNNEQFF	TGTGCCACCAGTGATGGGCCTAGCGGAAACAATGAGCAGTTCTTC
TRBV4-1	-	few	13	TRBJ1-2	CASSQTRDYGYTF	TGCGCCAGCAGCCAAACCAGGGACTATGGCTACACCTTC
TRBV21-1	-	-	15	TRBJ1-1	CASSKRTGRNTEAFF	TGTGCCAGCAGCAAAAGGACAGGGAGGAACACTGAAGCTTTCTTT
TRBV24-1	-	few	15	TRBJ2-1	CATSDLSGYGNEQFF	TGTGCCACCAGTGATTTGTCCGGATACGGCAATGAGCAGTTCTTC
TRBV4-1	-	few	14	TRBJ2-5	CASSHRARQETQYF	TGCGCCAGCAGCCATCGGGCTAGACAAGAGACCCAGTACTTC
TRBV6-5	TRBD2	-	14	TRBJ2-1	CASSLPTSGYEQFF	TGTGCCAGCAGTCTCCCGACTAGCGGGTATGAGCAGTTCTTC
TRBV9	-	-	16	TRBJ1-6	CASSVRWGAYNSPLHF	TGTGCCAGCAGCGTACGATGGGGGGCATATAATTCACCCCTCCACTTT